Following are 22 T cell receptor beta chains from one sample sequenced in a study of blood T cell repertoires in COVID-19. Measured with immunoSEQ multiplex PCR; TCRdb has only the in-frame clones, and not every one. This sample carries approximately 160,000 clones, approximately 83% of them seen once, and the ten largest clones take under 3%. What was sequenced was peripheral blood. Receptors were obtained from a woman aged 60 to 75 with acute or convalescent COVID-19.

The rearrangement joins TRBV4-1 to TRBJ2-7, with 10 bases matching TRBD2. This CDR3 region has 16 residues. Losses at the gene ends were 3 bases for V and 6 bases for J; bases not matched to a gene: 11. The V gene's germline CDR1 is MGHRA and CDR2 YSYEKL. CDR3 bases: TGCGCCAGCAGCCAGGCCAGCGGGGGGGCTTTCCCCGAGCAGTACTTC. It yields the protein CASSQASGGAFPEQYF.

The V and J genes are TRBV5-4 and TRBJ2-5, with 9 positions matching TRBD2. This CDR3 contains 15 residues. J gave up 2 bases and V 0 bases, and 2 bases lay outside the gene matches. Germline V lookup: CDR1 SGHNT, CDR2 YYREEE (reference sequence). CDR3 loop: CASSLASGAQETQYF. DNA for the CDR3: TGTGCCAGCAGCTTGGCTAGCGGGGCACAAGAGACCCAGTACTTC.

The rearrangement joins TRBV6-5 to TRBJ2-2; TRBD1 matches 10 bases. There are 14 residues in the CDR3. The germline V gene has CDR1 MNHEY and CDR2 SVGAGI. J gave up 7 bases and V 7 bases, and 6 bases lay outside the gene matches. Here the CDR3 reads CASTLGQGSGELFF. CDR3 in DNA: TGTGCCAGCACCTTGGGACAGGGGAGCGGGGAGCTGTTTTTT.

The gene calls are TRBV12-3 or TRBV12-4 and TRBJ1-5, with D possibly being TRBD1 (6 bases). The ends were cut back, 7 bases at V and 6 bases at J, with 13 bases in the middle. The CDR3 loop spans 13 amino acids. CDR3 bases: TGTGCCAGCACCCGGGACATTATTCAGCCCCAGCATTTT. Protein sequence: CASTRDIIQPQHF.

The V gene is TRBV4-1, the J gene TRBJ2-5; 7 positions agree with TRBD2. This CDR3 has 15 amino acids. Trimming took 0 bases from V and 1 from J; bases not matched to a gene: 2. Germline V gene sequence: CDR1 MGHRA, CDR2 YSYEKL. Written as DNA, the CDR3 is TGCGCCAGCAGCCAAGATCAGCGGGGCCAAGAGACCCAGTACTTC. Encoded protein: CASSQDQRGQETQYF.

A single count supports this clone. J is TRBJ2-7 and V is TRBV6-5; 7 nucleotides line up with TRBD1. The CDR3 sequence is 14 residues long. The junction had 11 bases not matched to a gene; V was cut back by 6 bases and J by 6 bases. Germline CDR1 and CDR2: MNHEY and SVGAGI. In DNA form, the CDR3 reads TGTGCCAGCAGCTACGGGACAGAGGAAGGCGAGCAGTACTTC. Translation: CASSYGTEEGEQYF.

This sequence joins TRBV20-1 and TRBJ1-3, with D perhaps matching TRBD1 (5 bases). The CDR3 sequence is 11 residues long. Germline V gene sequence: CDR1 DFQATT, CDR2 SNEGSKA (reference sequence). The V gene lost 3 bases and the J gene lost 16 bases, with 16 bases spanning the gap. CDR3 in DNA: TGCAGTGCTAGTTTGGACACCAACAATTATTTT. It encodes CSASLDTNNYF.

This clone was counted only a few times. The V call is TRBV7-9, the J call TRBJ1-2; TRBD1 aligns across 8 bases. The CDR3 sequence is 14 residues long. Trimming at V came to 1 base and at J to 8 bases, leaving 6 bases not matched to a gene. The germline V gene encodes CDR1 SEHNR and CDR2 FQNEAQ (reference sequence). CDR3 in DNA: TGTGCCAGCAGCTTAGAGAACAGGGGGAGCGGCTACACCTTC. Translation: CASSLENRGSGYTF. The variable domain in full, with the rest retrieved from reference TRBV7-9 and TRBJ1-2, is DTGVSQNPRHKITKRGQNVTFRCDPISEHNRLYWYRQTLGQGPEFLTYFQNEAQLEKSRLLSDRFSAERPKGSFSTLEIQRTEQGDSAMYLCASSLENRGSGYTFGSGTRLTVV.

V and J are TRBV4-2 and TRBJ2-1; TRBD1 aligns across 12 bases. Germline lookup yields CDR1 LGHNA and CDR2 YNFKEQ. This CDR3 region has 15 residues. The junction had 5 bases not matched to a gene; V was cut back by 4 bases and J by 7 bases. Here the CDR3 reads CASSLRDRGRNEQFF. The CDR3 nucleotides read TGTGCCAGCAGCCTCCGGGACAGGGGGCGGAATGAGCAGTTCTTC.

J is TRBJ1-6 and V is TRBV3-1 (or the pseudogene TRBV3-2); the match to TRBD1 covers 9 bases. From germline, CDR1 is LGHDT and CDR2 YNNKEL (reference sequence). V dropped 1 base and J dropped 6; count of bases not matched to a gene: 16. The CDR3 is 20 amino acids. The CDR3 loop reads CASSQVGRSPGQGFNSPLHF. The CDR3 DNA follows: TGTGCCAGCAGCCAAGTTGGGCGCAGTCCGGGACAGGGTTTTAATTCACCCCTCCACTTT.

The CDR3 spells CASSLEHSYEQYF. In DNA, the CDR3 is TGTGCCAGCAGTCTGGAGCACTCCTACGAGCAGTACTTC. V gene TRBV28 combines with J gene TRBJ2-7, with D uncertain. The V and J ends lost 5 bases and 0 bases respectively, with 8 bases between them. The CDR3 consists of 13 residues. CDR1 MDHEN and CDR2 SYDVKM come from the germline V gene.

This clone was seen once. The V and J genes are TRBV7-9 and TRBJ1-4; the D is unclear. CDR1 and CDR2 (germline): SEHNR, FQNEAQ (reference sequence). V lost 5 bases to trimming and J lost 2 bases, with 12 bases between them. The CDR3 loop spans 15 amino acids. CDR3 in DNA: TGTGCCAGCAGCCCCGCCCGGGGTACTAATGAAAAACTGTTTTTT. Translation gives CASSPARGTNEKLFF.

This chain connects TRBV7-9 to TRBJ2-7; 8 bases match TRBD1. Germline V lookup: CDR1 SEHNR, CDR2 FQNEAQ (reference sequence). V lost 5 bases and J lost 5; bases outside the gene matches: 11. The CDR3 spans 15 residues. For the CDR3, the DNA is TGTGCCAGCAGCCTGGGACAGGTGGCTGGGAACGAGCAGTACTTC. Translating gives CASSLGQVAGNEQYF.

V gene TRBV6-2 or TRBV6-3 combines with J gene TRBJ2-5, with 7 nucleotides matching TRBD1. Trimming cost V 4 bases and J 2 bases; bases outside gene matches: 7. CDR3 size: 15 residues. The germline V gene has CDR1 MNHEY and CDR2 SVGEGT. CDR3: CASSSRQGSQETQYF. DNA of the CDR3: TGTGCCAGCAGTTCCCGACAGGGTAGTCAAGAGACCCAGTACTTC.

CDR3 in amino acids: CAIRGTVNTEAFF. The CDR3 DNA follows: TGTGCCATCAGGGGGACAGTGAACACTGAAGCTTTCTTT. The rearrangement joins TRBV10-3 to TRBJ1-1, with 7 bases matching TRBD1. Germline trimming cut 6 bases from V and 0 bases from J; bases unmatched to any gene: 1. The CDR3 consists of 13 residues. Germline V gene lookup returns CDR1 ENHRY and CDR2 SYGVKD.

The gene calls are TRBV7-2 and TRBJ2-6; no firm D call. Trimming took 0 bases from V and 0 from J, leaving 6 bases between them. Germline values: CDR1 SGHTA, CDR2 FQGNSA. The CDR3 loop spans 16 amino acids. The CDR3 reads CASSLAPSSGANVLTF. The CDR3 coding sequence is TGTGCCAGCAGCTTAGCTCCGAGCTCTGGGGCCAACGTCCTGACTTTC.

This chain connects TRBV13 to TRBJ1-5; D perhaps matches TRBD1 (6 bases). Between the trimmed V and J ends, which lost 0 bases and 4 bases, there was a span of 10 bases. Germline V gene data show CDR1 as PRHDT and CDR2 as FYEKMQ (reference sequence). The CDR3 has 15 amino acids. The CDR3: CASSLGQGWNQPQHF. CDR3 in DNA: TGTGCCAGCAGCTTAGGGCAGGGGTGGAATCAGCCCCAGCATTTT.

V and J are TRBV15 and TRBJ1-4; 10 nucleotides match TRBD1. The J segment lost 4 bases and the V segment lost 4 bases, leaving 3 bases of the junction unmatched. Germline V lookup: CDR1 LNHNV, CDR2 YYDKDF (reference sequence). The CDR3 runs 15 residues. The CDR3 DNA reads TGTGCCACCAGCATGGGGACAGGGGTTAATGAAAAACTGTTTTTT. As protein: CATSMGTGVNEKLFF.

V is TRBV7-9 and J is TRBJ1-6; a possible D gene is TRBD1 (6 bases). V was trimmed by 5 bases and J by 4 bases, leaving 15 bases between them. CDR3 length: 16 residues. Germline loops: CDR1 SEHNR, CDR2 FQNEAQ (reference sequence). The CDR3: CASSRGGDSYNSPLHF. The CDR3 bases are TGTGCCAGCAGCCGAGGGGGGGATTCGTATAATTCACCCCTCCACTTT.

The V gene is TRBV10-2, the J gene TRBJ1-2; 8 bases map to TRBD1. The CDR3 spans 14 residues. The V gene end was trimmed by 8 bases and the J gene end by 2 bases; junction bases not matched to a gene: 7. Looked up from germline, CDR1 is WSHSY and CDR2 is SAAADI. Here the CDR3 reads CASAGDRYNYGYTF. Here the CDR3 DNA reads TGCGCCAGCGCCGGGGACAGGTACAACTATGGCTACACCTTC.

The chain has TRBV6-5 and TRBJ2-5; TRBD1 matches at 7 bases. V gave up 2 bases and J gave up 4 bases; unmatched junction bases: 4. The length of the CDR3 is 14 residues. The V gene's germline CDR1 is MNHEY and CDR2 SVGAGI. The CDR3 protein is CASSYTGTVETQYF. DNA for the CDR3: TGTGCCAGCAGTTACACCGGGACAGTAGAGACCCAGTACTTC.

Points on this clone: Other DNA variants within this sample encode the same CDR3. This chain connects TRBV4-1 to TRBJ2-2; 11 bases match TRBD2. CDR3 length: 17 amino acids. The junction had 10 bases not matched to a gene; V was cut back by 5 bases and J by 5 bases. Germline CDR1 is MGHRA and CDR2 is YSYEKL. The CDR3 DNA follows: TGCGCCAGCAGCACCCAGCGAGCTAGCGGGGGGACCGGGGAGCTGTTTTTT. Translating it yields CASSTQRASGGTGELFF.